This TCR beta chain appears in the sequencing data of a study of T cell changes during pregnancy in multiple sclerosis. The method was immunoSEQ multiplex PCR; TCRdb's version includes in-frame clones alone and lacks a portion of them. The sample shows 50,000 to 65,000 clones, 90% to 95% of them seen only once. The sequence was collected from a female donor with multiple sclerosis, enrolled in a pregnancy study. This material consisted of CD4+ T cells from peripheral blood mononuclear cells, taken in the first trimester of pregnancy.

The CDR3 reads CASSSGASNTGELFF. The CDR3 DNA follows: TGTGCCAGTAGTAGCGGGGCTAGCAACACCGGGGAGCTGTTTTTT. V and J are TRBV19 and TRBJ2-2; perhaps TRBD2 as D (6 bases). The V end was cut by 4 bases, the J end by 2 bases, with 11 bases between. CDR3 length equals 15 residues. Germline V gene sequence: CDR1 LNHDA, CDR2 SQIVND (reference sequence). Based on the CDR3 plus reference TRBV19 and TRBJ2-2, the full variable domain is DGGITQSPKYLFRKEGQNVTLSCEQNLNHDAMYWYRQDPGQGLRLIYYSQIVNDFQKGDIAEGYSVSREKKESFPLTVTSAQKNPTAFYLCASSSGASNTGELFFGEGSRLTVL.